This record concerns one T cell receptor beta chain sequence. Antigen unknown. The data were taken from a study of HIV-infected patients and healthy controls. Reverse transcription used around 500 ng RNA and constant-region primers for alpha and beta. Using multiplexing indices, alpha and beta chain libraries were generated apart by chain-specific third strand synthesis. MiXCR was run by TCRdb on the 5' RACE reads, yielding one entry per CDR3 protein. In the table there are more than 9,500 distinct CDR3 sequences, around 9.3% of which are singletons. Whole blood was used without fractionation, so all unsorted peripheral T cells were included. Germline loops: CDR1 GTSNPN, CDR2 SVGIG (reference sequence). V lost 3 bases, J lost 8 bases, and 13 bases lay in between. The CDR3 sequence is 13 residues long. General observations from the study: Healthy controls carried many MAIT alpha-chain CDR3s, while HIV+ repertoires had few.

This receptor was taken from an adult with HIV infection. The donor label of this sample is uncertain. The chain couples TRBV30 to TRBJ1-4; no reliable D call. Material: blood, obtained before antiretroviral therapy. The CDR3 DNA is TGTGCCTGGAGGCCCGCCGGGGTCGAAAAACTGTTTTTT. This codes for CAWRPAGVEKLFF.